This passage covers 11 T cell receptor beta chains from one sample sequenced in a study of cytomegalovirus exposure and HLA in healthy donors. Using immunoSEQ multiplex PCR, the repertoire was profiled, and TCRdb retains in-frame clones only, with some absent. The sample has fewer than 120,000 clones, roughly 87% seen once. The sample taken for sequencing was PBMCs. These receptors were obtained from a woman under 30 in good health and CMV-seronegative.

J is TRBJ2-2 and V is TRBV5-1, with 7 nucleotides matching TRBD2. Unmatched junction bases numbered 6, after V lost 1 base and J lost 0 bases. The CDR3 sequence is 17 residues long. Germline lookup yields CDR1 SGHRS and CDR2 YFSETQ. DNA of the CDR3: TGCGCCAGCAGCTTGTTGGGGGACTATACGAACACCGGGGAGCTGTTTTTT. Its translation: CASSLLGDYTNTGELFF.

The rearrangement links TRBV7-2 to TRBJ2-7; D possibly corresponds to TRBD1 (5 bases). The CDR3 covers 13 residues. Germline CDR1 reads SGHTA; CDR2 reads FQGNSA. The V end lost 6 bases, the J end lost 5 bases, and 14 bases lay between the germline ends. The CDR3 here is CASSWSLRDEQYF. The CDR3 DNA reads as TGTGCCAGCAGTTGGTCTCTCAGGGACGAGCAGTACTTC.

The chain uses TRBV7-9 and TRBJ1-2; D gene uncertain. There are 15 residues in the CDR3. The ends were cut back, 5 bases at V and 4 bases at J, with 17 bases in the middle. Per the germline V gene, CDR1 is SEHNR and CDR2 is FQNEAQ (reference sequence). The CDR3 nucleotides are TGTGCCAGCAGCACTAGCGGGGTCTTGGTCTATGGCTACACCTTC. Protein product: CASSTSGVLVYGYTF.

This rearrangement joins TRBV21-1 to TRBJ2-5; the table's TRBD1 call for D was not verified on the DNA. TRBV21-1 is a pseudogene segment. The length of the CDR3 is 13 residues. CDR3 DNA sequence: TGTGCCAGCAGGGGGCTGAGACAAGAGACCCAGTACTTC. Translation: CASRGLRQETQYF.

The V and J genes are TRBV9 and TRBJ2-3; 8 positions agree with TRBD1. V lost 3 bases and J lost 6; bases outside the gene matches: 6. CDR1 is SGDLS, CDR2 YYNGEE, per germline. The CDR3 runs 14 residues. CDR3 region: CASSEYRGADTQYF. As DNA, the CDR3 is TGTGCCAGCAGCGAATACAGGGGGGCTGATACGCAGTATTTT.

This rearrangement joins TRBV19 to TRBJ1-6; TRBD1 matches at 9 bases. The CDR3 totals 16 residues. Germline V gene sequence: CDR1 LNHDA, CDR2 SQIVND (reference sequence). With 6 bases clipped from V and 5 bases from J, the junction kept 8 bases outside the gene matches. The CDR3 region has the DNA TGTGCCAGTAGACACCCCGGGACAGGGAATAATTCACCCCTCCACTTT. Amino acids: CASRHPGTGNNSPLHF.

V and J are TRBV6-5 and TRBJ1-2, with a possible D match to TRBD1 (6 bases). Germline V lookup: CDR1 MNHEY, CDR2 SVGAGI. The CDR3 extends over 11 amino acids. Deletions cut 5 bases from V and 10 bases from J, with 11 bases between. CDR3 DNA: TGTGCCAGCAGTCCCGGGACAAACTACACCTTC. It specifies CASSPGTNYTF.

The chain uses TRBV15 and TRBJ2-7; TRBD1 agrees at 10 bases. Germline V lookup: CDR1 LNHNV, CDR2 YYDKDF (reference sequence). This CDR3 is built from 14 residues. Trimming removed 2 bases from V and 5 bases from J; junction bases left unmatched: 3. The CDR3 DNA is TGTGCCACCAGCAGATCCGGGACAGGGGACGAGCAGTACTTC. It encodes CATSRSGTGDEQYF.

The chain uses TRBV27 and TRBJ2-1; TRBD2 matches at 11 bases. Germline CDR1 is MNHEY and CDR2 is SMNVEV (reference sequence). This CDR3 comprises 15 residues. V was clipped by 4 bases and J by 4 bases; unmatched bases: 3. The CDR3: CASSSVAGGYNEQFF. The CDR3 DNA follows: TGTGCCAGCAGTTCAGTAGCGGGGGGGTACAATGAGCAGTTCTTC.

This clone came up a few times. This sequence joins TRBV4-2 and TRBJ2-7; the D gene is possibly TRBD1 (6 bases). This CDR3 comprises 13 residues. CDR1 and CDR2 (germline): LGHNA, YNFKEQ. Trimming took 1 base from V and 2 from J, leaving 6 bases between them. CDR3 in DNA: TGTGCCAGCAGCCAAGGACAGGCCTACGAGCAGTACTTC. Translating it yields CASSQGQAYEQYF.

The sample holds one count of this clone. The chain employs TRBV18 and TRBJ2-5; tentative D call: TRBD2 (6 bases). The CDR3 extends over 13 amino acids. CDR1 is KGHSH and CDR2 is LQKENI in the germline V gene. Trimming removed 1 base from V and 7 bases from J, with 10 bases in between. For the CDR3, the DNA is TGTGCCAGCTCACCACTTGGGACTGGGACCCAGTACTTC. It specifies CASSPLGTGTQYF.